There are a few counts of the clone carrying this T cell receptor beta chain. No antigen is known for it. Sequenced with the Oncomine TCR Beta short-read assay was DNA taken from cultured CD4+ T cells. TCRdb reprocessed the PCR reads via MiXCR and lists one record per CDR3 protein. The sample has 10,000 to 12,000 distinct CDR3 sequences; about 28% are singletons. The sample comes from a study of vaccination and CD4 T cells after COVID-19. Findings and limits, study-wide: In convalescent patients, a median approximately 86% of reactive clones appeared only post-vaccination.

Documented treatment: approximately 9-day PBMC culture with coronavirus spike peptide pools or control peptides (ViraFEST assay). Looked up from germline, CDR1 is SGHTA and CDR2 is FQGNSA. Trimming stripped 4 bases from V and 0 bases from J, with 10 bases between. This CDR3 comprises 15 residues. The rearrangement links TRBV7-2 to TRBJ2-1; D is perhaps TRBD2 (6 bases). The sample taken for sequencing was CD4+ T cells from blood, cultured in vitro. This receptor was obtained from a human donor who had recovered from COVID-19. CDR3 DNA sequence: TGTGCCAGCAGCTCCGGAGGGAGCTCCTACAATGAGCAGTTCTTC. Amino acids: CASSSGGSSYNEQFF.